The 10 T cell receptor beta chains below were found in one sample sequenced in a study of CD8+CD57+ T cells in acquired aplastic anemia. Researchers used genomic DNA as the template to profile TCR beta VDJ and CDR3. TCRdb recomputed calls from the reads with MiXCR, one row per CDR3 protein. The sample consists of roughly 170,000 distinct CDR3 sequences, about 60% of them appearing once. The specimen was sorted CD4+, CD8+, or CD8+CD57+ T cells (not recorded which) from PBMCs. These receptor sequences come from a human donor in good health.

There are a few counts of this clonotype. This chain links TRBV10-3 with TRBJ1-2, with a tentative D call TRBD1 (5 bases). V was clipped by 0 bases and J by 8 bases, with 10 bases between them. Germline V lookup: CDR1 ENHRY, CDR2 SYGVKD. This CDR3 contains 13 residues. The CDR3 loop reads CAISESKGFGYTF. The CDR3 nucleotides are TGTGCCATCAGTGAGTCCAAGGGGTTCGGCTACACCTTC.

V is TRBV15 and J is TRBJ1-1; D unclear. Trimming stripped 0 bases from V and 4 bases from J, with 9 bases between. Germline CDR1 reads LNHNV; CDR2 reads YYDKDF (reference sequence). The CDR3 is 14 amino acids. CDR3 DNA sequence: TGTGCCACCAGCAGAGATAGTGGAGGCACTGAAGCTTTCTTT. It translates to CATSRDSGGTEAFF.

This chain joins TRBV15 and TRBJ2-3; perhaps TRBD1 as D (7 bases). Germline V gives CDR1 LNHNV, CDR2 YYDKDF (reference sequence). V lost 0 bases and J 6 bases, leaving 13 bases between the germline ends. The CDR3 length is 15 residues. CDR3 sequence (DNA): TGTGCCACCAGCAGAGATCGGGGGACAGCCGATACGCAGTATTTT. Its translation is CATSRDRGTADTQYF.

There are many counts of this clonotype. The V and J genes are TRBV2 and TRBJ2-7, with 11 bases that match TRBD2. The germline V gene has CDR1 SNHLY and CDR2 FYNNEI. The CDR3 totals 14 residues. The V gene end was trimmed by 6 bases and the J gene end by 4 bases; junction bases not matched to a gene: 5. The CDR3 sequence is CASSQGLAVYEQYF. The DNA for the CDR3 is TGTGCCAGCAGCCAGGGACTAGCGGTGTACGAGCAGTACTTC. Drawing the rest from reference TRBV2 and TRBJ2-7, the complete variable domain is EPEVTQTPSHQVTQMGQEVILRCVPISNHLYFYWYRQILGQKVEFLVSFYNNEISEKSEIFDDQFSVERPDGSNFTLKIRSTKLEDSAMYFCASSQGLAVYEQYFGPGTRLTVT.

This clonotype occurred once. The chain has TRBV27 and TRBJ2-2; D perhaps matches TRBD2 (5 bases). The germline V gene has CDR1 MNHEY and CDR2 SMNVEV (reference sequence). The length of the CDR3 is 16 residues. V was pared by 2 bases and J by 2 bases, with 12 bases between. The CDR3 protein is CASSLRDYLNTGELFF. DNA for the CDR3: TGTGCCAGCAGTTTACGAGACTACCTAAACACCGGGGAGCTGTTTTTT.

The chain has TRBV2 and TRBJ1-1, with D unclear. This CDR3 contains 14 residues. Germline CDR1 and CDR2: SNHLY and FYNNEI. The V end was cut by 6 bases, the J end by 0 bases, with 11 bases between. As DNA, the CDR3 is TGTGCCAGCAGACCCTTTATAATGAACACTGAAGCTTTCTTT. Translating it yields CASRPFIMNTEAFF.

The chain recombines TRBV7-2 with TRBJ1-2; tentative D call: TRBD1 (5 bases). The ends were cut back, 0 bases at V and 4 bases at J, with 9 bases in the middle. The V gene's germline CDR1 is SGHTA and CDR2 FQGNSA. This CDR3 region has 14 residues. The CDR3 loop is CASSLAPGTYGYTF. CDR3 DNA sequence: TGTGCCAGCAGCTTAGCCCCCGGGACCTATGGCTACACCTTC.

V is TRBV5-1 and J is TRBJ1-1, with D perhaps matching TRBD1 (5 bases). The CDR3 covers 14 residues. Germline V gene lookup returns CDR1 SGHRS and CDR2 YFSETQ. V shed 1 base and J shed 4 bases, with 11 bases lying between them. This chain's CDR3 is CASSLFQGSTEAFF. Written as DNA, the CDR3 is TGCGCCAGCAGCTTGTTCCAGGGTAGCACTGAAGCTTTCTTT.

The DNA for the CDR3 is TGTGCCATCAGTGTTGGGACAGAACAGCCCCAGCATTTT. Translated: CAISVGTEQPQHF. V is TRBV10-3 and J is TRBJ1-5; TRBD1 matches 7 bases. The CDR3 extends over 13 amino acids. V lost 4 bases and J lost 7; bases outside the gene matches: 4. Germline V CDR1 and CDR2: ENHRY, SYGVKD.

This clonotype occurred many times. The CDR3 loop is CATSGGQGENYEQYF. The CDR3 nucleotides are TGTGCCACCAGCGGGGGGCAGGGGGAAAACTACGAGCAGTACTTC. The V and J genes are TRBV15 and TRBJ2-7, with D possibly matching TRBD1 (7 bases). V lost 5 bases, J lost 3 bases, and 17 bases lay in between. The germline V gene encodes CDR1 LNHNV and CDR2 YYDKDF (reference sequence). The CDR3 is 15 amino acids.